This TCR beta chain came from a study of T cell responses to AZD1222 COVID-19 vaccine. Study-wide points: Repertoires in all cases were sampled only once the peak T cell response had passed. Vaccine-related CD4 TCRs covered spike, predominating at 160-218 and 743-854. Seropositive at baseline were only a handful of AZD1222 recipients.

After removal of 1 base from V and 4 bases from J, the junction contained 4 bases not matched to a gene. The CDR3 consists of 15 residues. CDR1 LNHDA and CDR2 SQIVND come from the germline V gene (reference sequence). About this clone itself: Its target is unknown.

Libraries were prepared by immunoSEQ multiplex PCR; TCRdb keeps only in-frame clonotypes and omits some of them. The sample lists 120,000 to 150,000 clones, about nine tenths seen once, with roughly 15% in the top ten. The receptor comes from an adult in good health. The starting material was peripheral blood, obtained on day 0 of AZD1222 vaccination. The chain combines TRBV19 with TRBJ2-1; the match to TRBD1 covers 7 bases. This chain's CDR3 is CASSIGQGRYNEQFF. CDR3 sequence (DNA): TGTGCCAGTAGTATAGGACAGGGAAGGTACAATGAGCAGTTCTTC. Using reference TRBV19 and TRBJ2-1 for the parts outside the CDR3, the full variable domain is DGGITQSPKYLFRKEGQNVTLSCEQNLNHDAMYWYRQDPGQGLRLIYYSQIVNDFQKGDIAEGYSVSREKKESFPLTVTSAQKNPTAFYLCASSIGQGRYNEQFFGPGTRLTVL.